The entry below describes one T cell receptor (beta chain). The antigen is unknown. Generated by immunoSEQ multiplex PCR, the TCRdb table keeps only in-frame clones and is missing some. The sample holds 25,000 to 35,000 clones, around nine tenths seen once. The sample is drawn from a study of T cells after posttransplantation cyclophosphamide. Germline CDR1 reads SNHLY; CDR2 reads FYNNEI. CDR3 length: 15 amino acids. With 5 bases removed from V and 2 bases from J, the gap between germline ends came to 14 bases. Cells defined as naive were viable CD3+CD4+ or CD3+CD8+ and CCR7+CD45RA+CD45RO-CD95-CD27+CD28+. Study-level points and caveats: TRB clonality was highly associated with recipient CMV seropositivity and reactivation.

This receptor was identified in a woman aged 55-70 years in good health, CMV-negative, and a related stem cell transplant donor. This rearrangement joins TRBV2 to TRBJ2-3, with a tentative D call TRBD1 (6 bases). The sequencing sample was made of naive CD4+ T cells sorted from PBMCs. CDR3 residues: CASSTDSLITDTQYF. The CDR3 bases are TGTGCCAGCAGTACGGACAGCCTAATCACAGATACGCAGTATTTT.